The T cell receptor (beta chain) under discussion was sequenced for a study of Graves' ophthalmopathy and Graves' hyperthyroidism. Beta-chain TCR CDR3 regions were amplified from RNA transcripts. Following a first-round RT-PCR that used HTBI primers, a second-round multiplex PCR was carried out. MiXCR, applied by TCRdb to the multiplex PCR reads, yields one record per CDR3 protein. This table holds 400,000 to 500,000 distinct CDR3 sequences, roughly 20% found once. This clonotype has ten or more counts. This CDR3 region has 14 residues. The V gene end was trimmed by 3 bases and the J gene end by 5 bases; junction bases not matched to a gene: 5. CDR1 and CDR2 (germline): LNHDA, SQIVND (reference sequence).

The rearrangement joins TRBV19 to TRBJ1-2; 8 bases are a match to TRBD1. The sequenced sample was peripheral blood. This receptor was identified in a woman aged 18-35 years with stable Graves' hyperthyroidism. The CDR3 here is CASSIGTGGYGYTF. The CDR3 region has the DNA TGTGCCAGTAGTATTGGGACAGGTGGATATGGCTACACCTTC. Supplemented by reference TRBV19 and TRBJ1-2, the full variable domain reads DGGITQSPKYLFRKEGQNVTLSCEQNLNHDAMYWYRQDPGQGLRLIYYSQIVNDFQKGDIAEGYSVSREKKESFPLTVTSAQKNPTAFYLCASSIGTGGYGYTFGSGTRLTVV.